The entry below describes one T cell receptor beta chain. Its antigen is unknown. The data stem from a study of cytomegalovirus exposure and HLA in healthy donors. The PCR ran on 60 Vbeta and 13 Jbeta primers. Using immunoSEQ multiplex PCR, the repertoire was profiled, and TCRdb retains in-frame clones only, with some absent. This table holds about 76,000 clones, roughly 82% found once. The study, taken as a whole, reports: Across donors, presence/absence analyses took sequencing depth to be roughly uniform.

V lost 6 bases to trimming and J lost 0 bases, with 21 bases between them. The germline CDR1 and CDR2 sequences are SGDLS and YYNGEE. This CDR3 is built from 17 residues. Sequenced input: PBMCs. The sequence was collected from a male donor in good health and CMV-seropositive. The chain has TRBV9 and TRBJ1-2, with D hard to call. CDR3 DNA sequence: TGTGCCAGCACCCCCCAGGAGGGTTCAACGGCTAACTATGGCTACACCTTC. Its translation: CASTPQEGSTANYGYTF.